This TCR beta chain was sequenced during a study of T cell clones after liver transplantation. Study context: Draws occurred before transplant, before withdrawal, and after complete or failed withdrawal. Study results and caveats: Rather than being deleted, graft donor-reactive T cells may have moved into the graft.

V dropped 9 bases and J dropped 1 base, with 6 bases sitting between them. CDR1 and CDR2 from the germline V gene are MGHDK and SYGVNS. CDR3 length equals 11 residues. This table comes from immunoSEQ multiplex PCR, and its TCRdb copy is limited to in-frame clones, with some not included. Found here are around 110,000 clones, 90% of them singletons; the top ten hold 0.83%. Note on this clone: Its antigen is unidentified.

The sequencing used CD4+ T cells from blood, collected 12 months after liver transplant. The genes are TRBV25-1 and TRBJ1-1; unclear D gene. This clonotype was sampled from a human patient who received a liver transplant. The graft donor may have given rise to some T cells. The CDR3 spells CARGENTEAFF. In DNA form, the CDR3 reads TGTGCCAGGGGCGAGAACACTGAAGCTTTCTTT.